This passage covers 12 T cell receptor beta chains from one sample sequenced in a study of cytomegalovirus exposure and HLA in healthy donors. The PCR ran on 60 Vbeta and 13 Jbeta primers. Here immunoSEQ multiplex PCR was the method, and the copy in TCRdb shows in-frame clones only, minus some. The sample shows under 200,000 clones, 75% to 90% of them seen only once. The sequencing input was PBMCs. These receptors all stem from a man in his forties or fifties in good health and CMV-seropositive.

The chain links TRBV19 to TRBJ1-2; no clear D. CDR1 and CDR2 (germline): LNHDA, SQIVND (reference sequence). The CDR3 loop spans 13 amino acids. Trimming took off 3 bases at V and 6 bases at J, with 11 bases between the two ends. The CDR3 reads CASSITRGNGYTF. CDR3 coding DNA: TGTGCCAGTAGTATCACTCGCGGAAATGGCTACACCTTC.

This clone was observed a handful of times. The rearrangement joins TRBV6-1 to TRBJ2-7; TRBD1 matches at 12 bases. J gave up 12 bases and V 8 bases, and 14 bases lay outside the gene matches. Germline V CDR1 and CDR2: MNHNS, SASEGT. The length of the CDR3 is 14 residues. The CDR3 region has the DNA TGTGCCAGCTCAGCTGGGACAGGGGGCGGTAGGCTGTACTTC. Residues: CASSAGTGGGRLYF.

The chain combines TRBV7-9 with TRBJ1-1; 11 bases agree with TRBD1. The CDR3 is 17 amino acids. V dropped 5 bases and J dropped 3; count of bases not matched to a gene: 11. Germline assignment: CDR1 SEHNR and CDR2 FQNEAQ (reference sequence). CDR3 DNA: TGTGCCAGCAGCCCGGACAGGGGGCAAAGGTGGGACACTGAAGCTTTCTTT. Translating it yields CASSPDRGQRWDTEAFF.

The chain has TRBV4-2 and TRBJ1-5; D not certain. V lost 4 bases and J 3 bases, leaving 19 bases between the germline ends. The germline V gene has CDR1 LGHNA and CDR2 YNFKEQ. This CDR3 comprises 17 residues. The CDR3 DNA reads TGTGCCAGCAGCCCCGAGGGCCGGGGTGGGCCCAATCAGCCCCAGCATTTT. Amino acids: CASSPEGRGGPNQPQHF.

V is TRBV29-1 and J is TRBJ2-6; 9 positions agree with TRBD1. V gave up 0 bases and J gave up 2 bases; unmatched junction bases: 8. Looked up from germline, CDR1 is SQVTM and CDR2 is ANQGSEA. This CDR3 region has 18 residues. The CDR3 DNA sequence: TGCAGCGTTGAAGATAGGACAGGGGAGTTTGCTGGGGCCAACGTCCTGACTTTC. Translation: CSVEDRTGEFAGANVLTF.

In this sample, this clone turned up once. The chain carries TRBV19 and TRBJ2-5; TRBD1 matches at 7 bases. CDR1 LNHDA and CDR2 SQIVND come from the germline V gene (reference sequence). With V trimmed by 6 bases and J by 1 base, 8 bases remained unmatched. This CDR3 contains 15 residues. The CDR3 DNA is TGTGCCAGTAGCAGACAGGGTGGGGTCCAAGAGACCCAGTACTTC. Translating it yields CASSRQGGVQETQYF.

The chain has TRBV28 and TRBJ2-5; the D gene is possibly TRBD1 (6 bases). Germline loops: CDR1 MDHEN, CDR2 SYDVKM. The germline V and J ends were trimmed by 3 bases and 3 bases, with 17 bases remaining between them. This CDR3 has 16 residues. This CDR3 reads CASSLGNRVLKETQYF. Written as DNA, the CDR3 is TGTGCCAGCAGTTTGGGGAACAGGGTTTTGAAAGAGACCCAGTACTTC.

This chain joins TRBV6-5 and TRBJ1-1, with D maybe TRBD1 (6 bases). V dropped 2 bases and J dropped 4 bases, with 11 bases sitting between them. The CDR3 is made up of 14 amino acids. Germline V gene sequence: CDR1 MNHEY, CDR2 SVGAGI. The CDR3 nucleotides read TGTGCCAGCAGTTACAGCACAGGGACCACTGAAGCTTTCTTT. Protein sequence: CASSYSTGTTEAFF.

The chain uses TRBV4-1 and TRBJ2-2; 7 positions agree with TRBD1. Trimming at V came to 1 base and at J to 5 bases, leaving 4 bases not matched to a gene. The CDR3 runs to 15 residues. CDR1 and CDR2 from the germline V gene are MGHRA and YSYEKL. CDR3 loop: CASSQGQGRTGELFF. The CDR3 bases are TGCGCCAGCAGCCAAGGACAGGGTCGAACCGGGGAGCTGTTTTTT.

The rearrangement joins TRBV10-3 to TRBJ1-6; a possible D gene is TRBD1 (6 bases). CDR3 size: 15 residues. V lost 5 bases and J 5 bases, leaving 13 bases between the germline ends. CDR1 is ENHRY, CDR2 SYGVKD, per germline. CDR3 DNA sequence: TGTGCCATCAGTTTTAAGGGGGATAATAATTCACCCCTCCACTTT. It encodes CAISFKGDNNSPLHF.

Only one count was recorded for this clone. V is TRBV30 and J is TRBJ1-1; D may be TRBD1 (6 bases). Germline lookup yields CDR1 GTSNPN and CDR2 SVGIG (reference sequence). The CDR3 runs 16 residues. The ends were cut back, 5 bases at V and 4 bases at J, with 23 bases in the middle. The CDR3 sequence is CAWLGGHLSVVTEAFF. DNA for the CDR3: TGTGCCTGGTTGGGGGGGCACCTGTCAGTCGTCACTGAAGCTTTCTTT.

The CDR3 nucleotides read TGTGCCAGCAGCGTAGCGGGGGACCCGTACGAGCAGTACTTC. Its protein product is CASSVAGDPYEQYF. This chain joins TRBV9 and TRBJ2-7; D may be TRBD2 (6 bases). Germline loops: CDR1 SGDLS, CDR2 YYNGEE. Deletions cut 0 bases from V and 4 bases from J, with 11 bases between. The CDR3 loop spans 14 amino acids.